The 24 T cell receptor beta chains below come from one sample, sequenced in a study of cytomegalovirus exposure and HLA in healthy donors (dated by TCRdb to the late 2010s). Receptors were amplified or captured by the immunoSEQ multiplex PCR assay. For the multiplex PCR, a mixture combining 60 forward primers for TCR Vbeta segments and 13 reverse primers for TCR Jbeta segments was used. TCRdb retrieved this table from immuneACCESS and kept in-frame rearrangements only. Not all clones are present; in checked studies, unresolved V genes account for under half, and no reason is known for the remainder. The sample records roughly 140,000 clones, roughly 80% of which are singletons. Of the sample, 2% to 2.5% falls within the top ten clones. Sequences were obtained from PBMCs. These receptors were taken from a boy aged 2 to 10 in good health and CMV-seronegative.

V and J are TRBV9 and TRBJ2-5; 13 nucleotides agree with TRBD2. Trimming cost V 2 bases and J 4 bases; bases outside gene matches: 5. The CDR3 covers 16 residues. Germline CDR1 is SGDLS and CDR2 is YYNGEE. CDR3 in amino acids: CASSVTSGRFGETQYF. CDR3 DNA: TGTGCCAGCAGCGTGACTAGCGGGAGGTTTGGAGAGACCCAGTACTTC. Together with reference TRBV9 and TRBJ2-5, the CDR3 gives the full variable domain: DSGVTQTPKHLITATGQRVTLRCSPRSGDLSVYWYQQSLDQGLQFLIQYYNGEERAKGNILERFSAQQFPDLHSELNLSSLELGDSALYFCASSVTSGRFGETQYFGPGTRLLVL.

This chain joins TRBV5-4 and TRBJ1-1; D might be TRBD1 (5 bases). There are 11 residues in the CDR3. Per germline, CDR1 SGHNT and CDR2 YYREEE (reference sequence). V dropped 2 bases and J dropped 6 bases, with 5 bases sitting between them. The CDR3 is CASSLGAEAFF. The CDR3 DNA reads as TGTGCCAGCAGCTTAGGGGCTGAAGCTTTCTTT.

The rearrangement links TRBV2 to TRBJ1-5; D is ambiguous. Germline CDR1 and CDR2: SNHLY and FYNNEI. The CDR3 extends over 13 amino acids. Trimming removed 8 bases at V and 9 bases at J, with 17 bases between. The CDR3 loop is CASRGRISRPQHF. CDR3 nucleotides: TGTGCCAGCCGCGGGAGAATCAGCCGGCCCCAGCATTTT.

The chain uses TRBV15 and TRBJ2-1, with TRBD2 matching 9 bases. With V trimmed by 1 base and J by 3 bases, 10 bases remained unmatched. From germline, CDR1 is LNHNV and CDR2 YYDKDF (reference sequence). CDR3 size: 18 residues. The CDR3 spells CATSRVASGINGYNEQFF. For the CDR3, the DNA is TGTGCCACCAGCAGAGTGGCTAGCGGGATAAACGGCTACAATGAGCAGTTCTTC.

A few counts support this clone. The chain recombines TRBV2 with TRBJ2-5, with 7 nucleotides matching TRBD2. CDR1 SNHLY and CDR2 FYNNEI come from the germline V gene. The CDR3 has 12 residues. With 7 bases clipped from V and 2 bases from J, the junction kept 1 base outside the gene matches. CDR3 sequence (DNA): TGTGCCAGCAAGCGGGGACAAGAGACCCAGTACTTC. It encodes CASKRGQETQYF. The entire variable domain, with the rest obtained from reference TRBV2 and TRBJ2-5, is as follows: EPEVTQTPSHQVTQMGQEVILRCVPISNHLYFYWYRQILGQKVEFLVSFYNNEISEKSEIFDDQFSVERPDGSNFTLKIRSTKLEDSAMYFCASKRGQETQYFGPGTRLLVL.

The gene calls are TRBV12-5 and TRBJ1-1; D uncertain. Germline V gives CDR1 LGHNT, CDR2 FRNRAP. CDR3 length equals 12 residues. V lost 6 bases and J 1 base, leaving 6 bases between the germline ends. CDR3 coding DNA: TGTGCTAGTGGACGACAGAACACTGAAGCTTTCTTT. This translates into CASGRQNTEAFF.

This chain joins TRBV7-2 and TRBJ2-1, with D hard to call. Per the germline V gene, CDR1 is SGHTA and CDR2 is FQGNSA. This CDR3 contains 12 residues. V gave up 3 bases and J gave up 8 bases, with 8 bases separating them. CDR3 residues: CASSFSRDEQFF. The CDR3 DNA follows: TGTGCCAGCAGCTTTTCCCGCGATGAGCAGTTCTTC.

The chain is built from TRBV4-1 and TRBJ2-5; D gene unclear. Gene TRBJ2-7 matches the end of the DNA better, so the J call may be wrong. The germline V gene has CDR1 MGHRA and CDR2 YSYEKL. The CDR3 runs to 14 residues. CDR3 loop: CASSQESNSYEQYF. CDR3 sequence (DNA): TGCGCCAGCAGCCAAGAGTCCAATTCCTACGAGCAGTACTTC.

V gene TRBV5-5 combines with J gene TRBJ1-1; 8 bases line up with TRBD1. With 2 bases clipped from V and 5 bases from J, the junction kept 5 bases outside the gene matches. Germline CDR1 and CDR2: SGHKS and YYEKEE (reference sequence). CDR3 length: 14 amino acids. The CDR3 spells CASSFGQGGTEAFF. The CDR3 bases are TGTGCCAGCAGCTTCGGACAGGGTGGGACTGAAGCTTTCTTT.

V usage is TRBV4-1 and J usage is TRBJ2-7, with D possibly TRBD1 on 5 matching bases. Germline V gene data show CDR1 as MGHRA and CDR2 as YSYEKL. V was cut by 3 bases and J by 2 bases, with 11 bases left in between. This CDR3 has 14 residues. CDR3 sequence (DNA): TGCGCCAGCAGCCAGATGACAGAAACCTACGAGCAGTACTTC. It yields the protein CASSQMTETYEQYF.

The chain carries TRBV11-2 and TRBJ2-7; a weak D match, TRBD1 (6 bases). The CDR3 contains 13 residues. Germline-derived CDR1 and CDR2 are SGHAT and FQNNGV. With 5 bases removed from V and 3 bases from J, the gap between germline ends came to 11 bases. CDR3 sequence reads: CASSLKGGYEQYF. Here the CDR3 DNA reads TGTGCCAGCAGCCTGAAAGGGGGCTACGAGCAGTACTTC.

This rearrangement joins TRBV19 to TRBJ1-6; maybe TRBD1 (5 bases). CDR3 size: 14 residues. Germline V gene sequence: CDR1 LNHDA, CDR2 SQIVND (reference sequence). Trimming took off 6 bases at V and 4 bases at J, with 10 bases between the two ends. CDR3 region: CASSPGGYNSPLHF. The CDR3 DNA reads as TGTGCCAGTAGCCCGGGGGGATATAATTCACCCCTCCACTTT.

J is TRBJ2-3 and V is TRBV6-1; TRBD1 matches at 7 bases. Germline V gene lookup returns CDR1 MNHNS and CDR2 SASEGT. The junction had 9 bases not matched to a gene; V was cut back by 6 bases and J by 3 bases. The CDR3 length is 15 residues. DNA of the CDR3: TGTGCCAGCAGCGGGGACAGCCATGGGACAGATACGCAGTATTTT. Residues: CASSGDSHGTDTQYF.

This chain connects TRBV14 to TRBJ2-2; 15 bases map to TRBD2. Trimming at V came to 4 bases and at J to 4 bases, leaving 1 base not matched to a gene. The germline gives CDR1 SGHDN, CDR2 FVKESK. The CDR3 extends over 16 amino acids. The CDR3 coding sequence is TGTGCCAGCAGCCGGACTAGCGGGAGGGCCACCGGGGAGCTGTTTTTT. This gives the protein CASSRTSGRATGELFF.

The chain has TRBV28 and TRBJ2-5; 10 bases fit TRBD1. Germline CDR1 is MDHEN and CDR2 is SYDVKM. The CDR3 spans 16 residues. V lost 5 bases, J lost 4 bases, and 10 bases stayed unmatched. CDR3 loop: CASSRAGTGARETQYF. DNA for the CDR3: TGTGCCAGCAGTAGAGCCGGGACAGGGGCCAGAGAGACCCAGTACTTC.

The rearrangement uses TRBV7-2 and TRBJ2-5; D not certain. This CDR3 is 13 amino acids long. Trimming left V 2 bases short and J 1 base short, with 5 bases between. The germline gives CDR1 SGHTA, CDR2 FQGNSA. CDR3 region: CASSLQIQETQYF. The DNA for the CDR3 is TGTGCCAGCAGCTTACAGATCCAAGAGACCCAGTACTTC.

The chain employs TRBV9 and TRBJ2-3; maybe TRBD1 (5 bases). Trimming left V 1 base short and J 0 bases short, with 9 bases between. This CDR3 has 15 residues. Germline CDR1 reads SGDLS; CDR2 reads YYNGEE. The chain's CDR3 is CASSVSPGSTDTQYF. CDR3 sequence (DNA): TGTGCCAGCAGCGTAAGCCCAGGGAGCACAGATACGCAGTATTTT.

The chain links TRBV4-3 to TRBJ2-1, with 8 bases aligning to TRBD2. The CDR3 has 14 residues. With V trimmed by 1 base and J by 10 bases, 6 bases remained unmatched. Germline CDR1 is LGHNA and CDR2 is YSLEER. This chain's CDR3 is CASSQGSGRFEQFF. The CDR3 bases are TGCGCCAGCAGCCAAGGAAGCGGGAGATTCGAGCAGTTCTTC.

V usage is TRBV27 and J usage is TRBJ2-3; possible D gene TRBD1, 6 bases. This CDR3 is 13 amino acids long. Germline CDR1 and CDR2: MNHEY and SMNVEV (reference sequence). Trimming stripped 4 bases from V and 3 bases from J, with 8 bases between. The DNA for the CDR3 is TGTGCCAGCAGTTCCAGGGGAACAGATACGCAGTATTTT. It encodes CASSSRGTDTQYF.

This clone was observed a single time. The chain recombines TRBV19 with TRBJ2-3, with 10 nucleotides matching TRBD2. The CDR3 is 14 amino acids. V gave up 5 bases and J gave up 4 bases; unmatched junction bases: 3. Germline V lookup: CDR1 LNHDA, CDR2 SQIVND (reference sequence). CDR3 nucleotides: TGTGCCAGTAGTCTCGGACTAGCGGCAGATACGCAGTATTTT. Its translation is CASSLGLAADTQYF.

This chain uses TRBV4-1 with TRBJ2-1, with a tentative D call TRBD1 (5 bases). The germline CDR1 and CDR2 sequences are MGHRA and YSYEKL. The V end lost 1 base, the J end lost 5 bases, and 21 bases lay between the germline ends. This CDR3 comprises 18 residues. CDR3: CASSQGIIGQVRNNEQFF. The CDR3 DNA reads TGCGCCAGCAGCCAAGGGATAATCGGACAAGTTCGCAACAATGAGCAGTTCTTC.

This chain uses TRBV19 with TRBJ2-3, with 11 bases that match TRBD2. J gave up 0 bases and V 4 bases, and 12 bases lay outside the gene matches. The CDR3 length is 19 residues. CDR1 LNHDA and CDR2 SQIVND come from the germline V gene (reference sequence). The CDR3, as DNA: TGTGCCAGTAGTAAATCACGGACTAGCGGGTTTACTAGCACAGATACGCAGTATTTT. This encodes CASSKSRTSGFTSTDTQYF. Full variable domain (missing parts from reference TRBV19 and TRBJ2-3): DGGITQSPKYLFRKEGQNVTLSCEQNLNHDAMYWYRQDPGQGLRLIYYSQIVNDFQKGDIAEGYSVSREKKESFPLTVTSAQKNPTAFYLCASSKSRTSGFTSTDTQYFGPGTRLTVL.

The V call is TRBV5-1, the J call TRBJ2-1; 10 bases are shared with TRBD2. The CDR3 contains 15 residues. J lost 3 bases, V lost 4 bases, and 4 bases had no gene match. Germline V gene lookup returns CDR1 SGHRS and CDR2 YFSETQ. CDR3 protein: CASSGQRGGYNEQFF. The CDR3 bases are TGCGCCAGCAGCGGGCAGCGGGGGGGCTACAATGAGCAGTTCTTC.

V is TRBV27 and J is TRBJ1-2; D remains unclear. The CDR3 sequence is 12 residues long. CDR1 is MNHEY, CDR2 SMNVEV, per germline (reference sequence). The V and J ends lost 8 bases and 8 bases respectively, with 15 bases between them. CDR3: CASGRRGEGYTF. Written as DNA, the CDR3 is TGTGCCAGCGGCCGGCGGGGTGAGGGCTACACCTTC.